The entry that follows covers one T cell receptor beta chain sequence. Its target is not known. This may come from a read error, since a much larger clone is one base off. Construction of the TCRbeta library involved unique molecular identifiers. TCRdb called the PCR reads again in MiXCR, with one record for every CDR3 protein. Counted here are approximately 290,000 distinct CDR3 sequences, 9.5% to 13% occurring once; the ten biggest clones make up about 20%. The data are from a study of T-cell reconstitution after alpha-beta-depleted transplantation in children. Findings of the study overall: The study traced high day-60 TCRbeta diversity in some patients to surviving recipient T cells and thymic progenitors. At one year after transplant, newly produced T cells mostly accounted for T-cell counts and diversity. After transplant, at about two months, alpha-beta T cells were reportedly derived from several hundred expanded graft clones.

The CDR3 is made up of 14 amino acids. CDR1 is SGHKS, CDR2 YYEKEE, per germline (reference sequence). Specimen: peripheral blood, collected 180 days after TCRalphabeta/CD19-depleted stem cell transplant. The chain carries TRBV5-5 and TRBJ1-4; TRBD1 agrees at 9 bases. This TCR was recovered from a male patient aged 2-15 years who had a stem cell transplant for chronic granulomatous disease, so the T cells may come from the graft donor. The CDR3 DNA reads as TGTGCCAGCAGCTACCGGACAGGGGAAGAAAAACTGTCTTTT. Residues: CASSYRTGEEKLSF.